Shown below are 15 T cell receptor beta chains from a single sample sequenced in a study of technical replicates of blood from a few donors. TCRdb's table, derived via immunoSEQ multiplex PCR, lists solely in-frame clones and lacks some. The sample carries 60,000 to 75,000 clones, 95% to 97% recorded once. The specimen sequenced was T cells isolated from PBMCs. These receptors originate from a human donor in good health.

The chain joins TRBV6-1 to TRBJ2-7; no reliable D call. Germline V gene data show CDR1 as MNHNS and CDR2 as SASEGT. This CDR3 has 14 residues. Between the trimmed V and J ends, which lost 8 bases and 2 bases, there was a span of 16 bases. The CDR3 region has the DNA TGTGCCAGCGCGATCGAGGTGAGAACCTACGAGCAGTACTTC. Its translation is CASAIEVRTYEQYF.

The rearrangement links TRBV11-2 to TRBJ2-1, with TRBD2 matching 11 bases. CDR1 is SGHAT and CDR2 is FQNNGV in the germline V gene. The trim removed 2 bases at V and 6 bases at J, leaving 6 bases unmatched. The CDR3 has 16 residues. In DNA, the CDR3 is TGTGCCAGCAGCTTACTGGTACTAGCGGGAGTCAATGAGCAGTTCTTC. Its translation: CASSLLVLAGVNEQFF.

This chain links TRBV29-1 with TRBJ2-1, with 9 bases aligning to TRBD2. V lost 2 bases to trimming and J lost 3 bases; unmatched junction nucleotides: 8. The germline gives CDR1 SQVTM, CDR2 ANQGSEA. The CDR3 covers 16 residues. The CDR3, as DNA: TGCAGCGTTGAATTTTTTCGGACTAGCGACTACAATGAGCAGTTCTTC. It specifies CSVEFFRTSDYNEQFF.

V is TRBV11-3 and J is TRBJ2-1; the match to TRBD1 covers 12 bases. J gave up 2 bases and V 5 bases, and 7 bases lay outside the gene matches. The CDR3 length is 17 residues. Germline V CDR1 and CDR2: SGHNT, YENEEA. In nucleotides, the CDR3 is TGTGCCAGCAGCCCGGGACAGGGGGCGAAGACCTACAATGAGCAGTTCTTC. Residues: CASSPGQGAKTYNEQFF.

J is TRBJ2-1 and V is TRBV15; D is perhaps TRBD2 (6 bases). Per the germline V gene, CDR1 is LNHNV and CDR2 is YYDKDF (reference sequence). The V and J ends lost 0 bases and 3 bases respectively, with 15 bases between them. The CDR3 length is 17 residues. The CDR3 DNA reads TGTGCCACCAGCAGAGATGGTATTAGCGGAGACTACAATGAGCAGTTCTTC. This encodes CATSRDGISGDYNEQFF.

The V and J genes are TRBV29-1 and TRBJ1-1; D remains ambiguous. In germline, CDR1 is SQVTM, CDR2 ANQGSEA. The CDR3 totals 10 residues. Trimming pared 7 bases from V and 5 bases from J, leaving 8 bases between. The CDR3 is CSAPGTEAFF. CDR3 sequence (DNA): TGCAGCGCCCCGGGAACTGAAGCTTTCTTT.

The count of this clone is one. This chain uses TRBV27 with TRBJ1-4, with 8 bases that match TRBD1. V dropped 1 base and J dropped 3; count of bases not matched to a gene: 13. CDR3 length equals 19 residues. Germline-derived CDR1 and CDR2 are MNHEY and SMNVEV (reference sequence). CDR3 residues: CASSLFFGTGLNPNEKLFF. The CDR3 region has the DNA TGTGCCAGCAGTTTATTCTTCGGGACAGGCCTCAATCCTAATGAAAAACTGTTTTTT.

The chain joins TRBV30 to TRBJ2-7, with a tentative D call TRBD1 (6 bases). CDR1 and CDR2 from the germline V gene are GTSNPN and SVGIG (reference sequence). CDR3 length: 15 residues. Trimming left V 2 bases short and J 0 bases short, with 14 bases between. The CDR3 DNA follows: TGTGCCTGGAGTAAGGACGGGACAAGCTCCTACGAGCAGTACTTC. It specifies CAWSKDGTSSYEQYF.

The rearrangement uses TRBV5-1 and TRBJ2-7, with TRBD2 as a possible D gene (6 bases). CDR1 is SGHRS, CDR2 YFSETQ, per germline. There are 14 residues in the CDR3. The V and J ends lost 3 bases and 2 bases respectively, with 12 bases between them. Here the CDR3 DNA reads TGCGCCAGCAGCTCCGGGGACTTCCCCTACGAGCAGTACTTC. Protein product: CASSSGDFPYEQYF.

V and J are TRBV7-2 and TRBJ2-1; 9 nucleotides line up with TRBD2. With 5 bases clipped from V and 4 bases from J, the junction kept 9 bases outside the gene matches. Germline V gives CDR1 SGHTA, CDR2 FQGNSA. This CDR3 spans 16 amino acids. CDR3 region: CASSHRAGGGYNEQFF. CDR3 in DNA: TGTGCCAGCAGCCATCGAGCGGGAGGAGGGTACAATGAGCAGTTCTTC.

The chain carries TRBV9 and TRBJ2-5; 11 nucleotides align to TRBD2. Germline values: CDR1 SGDLS, CDR2 YYNGEE. J gave up 3 bases and V 4 bases, and 5 bases lay outside the gene matches. CDR3 length: 15 amino acids. In nucleotides, the CDR3 is TGTGCCAGCAGCACCAAGACTAGCGGGAAAGAGACCCAGTACTTC. Protein product: CASSTKTSGKETQYF.

This sequence joins TRBV6-5 and TRBJ1-1; 7 nucleotides align to TRBD1. The CDR3 length is 16 residues. The J segment lost 4 bases and the V segment lost 2 bases, leaving 10 bases of the junction unmatched. Germline loops: CDR1 MNHEY, CDR2 SVGAGI. Here the CDR3 DNA reads TGTGCCAGCAGTTACACCACCCGACAGGGTAGCACTGAAGCTTTCTTT. It specifies CASSYTTRQGSTEAFF.

The rearrangement uses TRBV7-9 and TRBJ2-1, with 7 bases matching TRBD2. Germline V lookup: CDR1 SEHNR, CDR2 FQNEAQ (reference sequence). J lost 5 bases, V lost 7 bases, and 8 bases had no gene match. This CDR3 contains 14 residues. The CDR3 DNA sequence: TGTGCCAGCACCTCGGGGGGTAGCCACAATGAGCAGTTCTTC. This sequence encodes CASTSGGSHNEQFF. The complete variable domain, with remaining parts taken from reference TRBV7-9 and TRBJ2-1, reads DTGVSQNPRHKITKRGQNVTFRCDPISEHNRLYWYRQTLGQGPEFLTYFQNEAQLEKSRLLSDRFSAERPKGSFSTLEIQRTEQGDSAMYLCASTSGGSHNEQFFGPGTRLTVL.

This clone was picked up one time. The rearrangement joins TRBV27 to TRBJ1-1, with D perhaps TRBD1 (5 bases). This CDR3 comprises 13 residues. CDR1 MNHEY and CDR2 SMNVEV come from the germline V gene (reference sequence). The V end was cut by 5 bases, the J end by 5 bases, with 12 bases between. DNA of the CDR3: TGTGCCAGCAGTCTCCGCAGGGATACTGAAGCTTTCTTT. It specifies CASSLRRDTEAFF.

This chain joins TRBV7-2 and TRBJ2-1, with a possible D match to TRBD2 (5 bases). This CDR3 contains 15 residues. The germline V gene encodes CDR1 SGHTA and CDR2 FQGNSA. V dropped 5 bases and J dropped 8 bases, with 19 bases sitting between them. The CDR3, as DNA: TGTGCCAGCAGCCGCCTCGGGGTACCGGGCGATGAGCAGTTCTTC. Amino acids: CASSRLGVPGDEQFF.